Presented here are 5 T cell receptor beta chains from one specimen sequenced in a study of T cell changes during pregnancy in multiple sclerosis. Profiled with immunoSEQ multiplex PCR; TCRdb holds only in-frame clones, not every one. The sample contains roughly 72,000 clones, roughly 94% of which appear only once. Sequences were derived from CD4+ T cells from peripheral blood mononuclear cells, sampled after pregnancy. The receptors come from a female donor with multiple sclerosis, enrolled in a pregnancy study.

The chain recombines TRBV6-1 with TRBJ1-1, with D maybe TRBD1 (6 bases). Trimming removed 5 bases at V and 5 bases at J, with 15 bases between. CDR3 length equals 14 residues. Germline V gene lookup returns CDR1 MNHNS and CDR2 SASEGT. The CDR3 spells CASSPKQGRTEAFF. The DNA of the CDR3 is TGTGCCAGCAGTCCAAAACAGGGTCGGACTGAAGCTTTCTTT.

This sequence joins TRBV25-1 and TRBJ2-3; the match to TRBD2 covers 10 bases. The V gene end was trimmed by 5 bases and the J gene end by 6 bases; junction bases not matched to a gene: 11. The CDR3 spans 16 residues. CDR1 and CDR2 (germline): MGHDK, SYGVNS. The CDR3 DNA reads TGTGCCAGCAGTCCCGGGGTAGCGGGAGGAACTGATACGCAGTATTTT. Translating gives CASSPGVAGGTDTQYF.

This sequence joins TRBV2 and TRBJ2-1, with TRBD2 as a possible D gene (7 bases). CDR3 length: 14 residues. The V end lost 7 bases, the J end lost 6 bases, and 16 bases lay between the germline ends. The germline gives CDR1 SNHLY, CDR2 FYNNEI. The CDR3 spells CASIGGLATNEQFF. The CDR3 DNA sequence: TGTGCCAGCATCGGGGGGCTCGCGACCAATGAGCAGTTCTTC. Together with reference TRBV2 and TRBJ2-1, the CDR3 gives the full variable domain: EPEVTQTPSHQVTQMGQEVILRCVPISNHLYFYWYRQILGQKVEFLVSFYNNEISEKSEIFDDQFSVERPDGSNFTLKIRSTKLEDSAMYFCASIGGLATNEQFFGPGTRLTVL.

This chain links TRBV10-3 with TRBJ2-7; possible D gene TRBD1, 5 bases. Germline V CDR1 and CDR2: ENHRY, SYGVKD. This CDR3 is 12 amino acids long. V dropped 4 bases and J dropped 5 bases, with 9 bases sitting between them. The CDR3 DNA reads TGTGCCATCAGTGCCAGGGCGGACGAGCAGTACTTC. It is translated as CAISARADEQYF.

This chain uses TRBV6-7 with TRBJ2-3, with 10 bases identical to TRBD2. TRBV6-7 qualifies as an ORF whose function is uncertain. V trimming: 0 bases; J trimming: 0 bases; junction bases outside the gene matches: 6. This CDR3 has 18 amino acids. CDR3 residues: CASSYSRGLADSTDTQYF. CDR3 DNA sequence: TGTGCCAGCAGTTACTCGAGAGGACTAGCGGATAGCACAGATACGCAGTATTTT.